The following is a TCR beta chain sequence with its context. Its antigen is not known. Researchers report immunoSEQ v3.0 was run at survey level. What sequencing targeted per sample was about 40,000-55,000 T-cell genomes. TCRdb keeps only in-frame clones here, not all; method: immunoSEQ multiplex PCR. The data contain approximately 25,000 clones, more than 65% of them singletons. The CDR3 runs to 18 residues. CDR1 is MNHEY and CDR2 is SMNVEV in the germline V gene (reference sequence). V was shortened by 5 bases and J by 4 bases, with 21 bases between the two germline ends. This sample was taken from a study of long-term antiretroviral therapy in people with HIV. Study-level results: Narrower CDR3 length ranges marked HIV repertoires relative to controls. The blood, collected between 2004 and 2017, was possibly taken under older ART regimens.

The sequence derives from a man aged 50 to 60 with HIV. The sample in question was unsorted PBMCs, obtained 3 years after starting antiretroviral therapy. The chain combines TRBV27 with TRBJ2-6, with D maybe TRBD1 (5 bases). CDR3: CASSPSQGWAGGANVLTF. Here the CDR3 DNA reads TGTGCCAGCAGTCCCTCCCAGGGCTGGGCAGGAGGGGCCAACGTCCTGACTTTC.